This T cell receptor (beta chain) was observed in a study of cytomegalovirus exposure and HLA in healthy donors. Whole-study findings and limits: It was reported in a later analysis that an Asian-associated ancestry cluster showed fewer N-insertions than the roughly 670-donor mean. By HLA locus, TCR association rates varied in a later analysis, with DRB1 showing the most and HLA-C the fewest.

About this clone: Its antigen is as yet unknown.

CDR1 and CDR2 from the germline V gene are MGHDK and SYGVNS. The CDR3 length is 13 residues. Trimming removed 5 bases at V and 2 bases at J, with 4 bases between. The primer mix had 60 Vbeta and 13 Jbeta primers. Produced via immunoSEQ multiplex PCR; TCRdb's table is partial and in-frame only. Among about 150,000 clones listed, roughly 70% were seen once. This receptor was taken from a man younger than 45 in good health and CMV-seronegative. The chain couples TRBV25-1 to TRBJ1-6; D is unclear. Specimen: PBMCs. The CDR3 protein is CASSPAYNSPLHF. CDR3 in DNA: TGTGCCAGCAGTCCTGCCTATAATTCACCCCTCCACTTT.